Each of the 31 T cell receptor beta chains below was sequenced from the same sample in a study of T cells in Graves' hyperthyroidism and ophthalmopathy. Researchers took RNA transcripts and amplified the TCR beta CDR3 regions from them. RT-PCR in the first round (using the HTBI primer set) targeted the TCR CDR3. One entry per CDR3 protein results from TCRdb running MiXCR on the multiplex PCR reads. The table lists nearly 600,000 distinct CDR3 sequences, roughly 14% of them singletons. Sequencing was carried out using blood. These receptors originate from a woman younger than 45 with Graves' hyperthyroidism that later progressed to Graves' ophthalmopathy.

This clonotype has ten or more counts. The chain carries TRBV24-1 and TRBJ2-2, with D perhaps TRBD1 (6 bases). This CDR3 has 14 amino acids. With 9 bases removed from V and 0 bases from J, the gap between germline ends came to 10 bases. Germline lookup yields CDR1 KGHDR and CDR2 SFDVKD. CDR3 DNA: TGTGCCACCGGGGGCAGGGCGAACACCGGGGAGCTGTTTTTT. As protein: CATGGRANTGELFF.

This clonotype has more than one count but fewer than ten. The chain carries TRBV7-2 and TRBJ1-2; 7 bases map to TRBD1. The germline V gene encodes CDR1 SGHTA and CDR2 FQGNSA. The ends lost 5 bases at V and 6 bases at J; junction bases unmatched: 9. The CDR3 has 14 amino acids. CDR3: CASSQQGQGDGYTF. CDR3 DNA sequence: TGTGCCAGCAGCCAACAGGGGCAGGGCGATGGCTACACCTTC.

This clonotype has just a few counts. The genes are TRBV4-1 and TRBJ2-3; no clear D gene. Trimming took 1 base from V and 6 from J, leaving 17 bases between them. CDR3 size: 16 residues. CDR1 and CDR2 from the germline V gene are MGHRA and YSYEKL. CDR3 residues: CASSQVDLISYDTQYF. DNA for the CDR3: TGCGCCAGCAGCCAAGTTGACTTGATAAGTTATGATACGCAGTATTTT.

This clonotype was found a few times. The chain combines TRBV5-1 with TRBJ2-7; 8 bases are a match to TRBD2. The trim removed 0 bases at V and 2 bases at J, leaving 7 bases unmatched. The germline V gene encodes CDR1 SGHRS and CDR2 YFSETQ. The CDR3 consists of 16 residues. CDR3 protein: CASSLGLAIAAYEQYF. Written as DNA, the CDR3 is TGCGCCAGCAGCTTGGGACTAGCGATAGCCGCCTACGAGCAGTACTTC.

This clonotype has ten or more counts. The chain carries TRBV2 and TRBJ1-5; D may be TRBD1 (6 bases). CDR3 length equals 14 residues. The germline V gene encodes CDR1 SNHLY and CDR2 FYNNEI. V shed 7 bases and J shed 6 bases, with 16 bases lying between them. The CDR3 sequence: CASTWDGGPQPQHF. The CDR3 coding sequence is TGTGCCAGCACCTGGGACGGGGGGCCTCAGCCCCAGCATTTT. The whole variable domain, remainder taken from reference TRBV2 and TRBJ1-5, is EPEVTQTPSHQVTQMGQEVILRCVPISNHLYFYWYRQILGQKVEFLVSFYNNEISEKSEIFDDQFSVERPDGSNFTLKIRSTKLEDSAMYFCASTWDGGPQPQHFGDGTRLSIL.

The sample holds a few counts of this clonotype. The chain has TRBV9 and TRBJ1-2, with 8 bases that match TRBD1. The germline CDR1 and CDR2 sequences are SGDLS and YYNGEE. With V trimmed by 3 bases and J by 6 bases, 13 bases remained unmatched. This CDR3 is 16 amino acids long. The CDR3 nucleotides are TGTGCCAGCAGCGCTTATAGTGGGACAGGCTTCGATGGCTACACCTTC. This codes for CASSAYSGTGFDGYTF.

The chain joins TRBV12-3 or TRBV12-4 to TRBJ1-2; 9 nucleotides agree with TRBD1. With 6 bases clipped from V and 13 bases from J, the junction kept 18 bases outside the gene matches. This CDR3 spans 15 amino acids. The DNA of the CDR3 is TGTGCCAGCAGGCCTCCGGGACAGGGATCGGTAAAGTCCACCTTC. Translation gives CASRPPGQGSVKSTF.

The V gene is TRBV7-2, the J gene TRBJ2-4, with 9 positions matching TRBD2. The germline V gene has CDR1 SGHTA and CDR2 FQGNSA. The CDR3 loop spans 15 amino acids. Unmatched junction bases numbered 6, after V lost 3 bases and J lost 6 bases. The CDR3 loop is CASSFSGTSSNIQYF. Here the CDR3 DNA reads TGTGCCAGCAGCTTCTCTGGGACTAGCTCAAACATTCAGTACTTC.

This clonotype appeared many times. The chain employs TRBV2 and TRBJ1-2; D not resolved. CDR3 length equals 12 residues. Germline CDR1 SNHLY, CDR2 FYNNEI. Trimming cost V 4 bases and J 9 bases, with 12 bases left between them. CDR3: CASSGTESSYTF. The CDR3 coding sequence is TGTGCCAGCAGTGGGACGGAGAGTAGCTACACCTTC.

The table lists this clonotype with many counts. J is TRBJ1-2 and V is TRBV30; the D gene is possibly TRBD1 (5 bases). Per the germline V gene, CDR1 is GTSNPN and CDR2 is SVGIG (reference sequence). With 2 bases removed from V and 4 bases from J, the gap between germline ends came to 11 bases. CDR3 length: 13 amino acids. The DNA of the CDR3 is TGTGCCTGGAGTTTGGGGCAGGGCTATGGCTACACCTTC. It yields the protein CAWSLGQGYGYTF.

The chain joins TRBV30 to TRBJ2-3; D gene ambiguous. The CDR3 has 14 residues. The V gene's germline CDR1 is GTSNPN and CDR2 SVGIG (reference sequence). With 5 bases removed from V and 9 bases from J, the gap between germline ends came to 21 bases. As DNA, the CDR3 is TGTGCCTGGGGCCGAGGTGAGGCGCGAGGAACGCAGTATTTT. Its protein is CAWGRGEARGTQYF. The entire variable domain, with the rest obtained from reference TRBV30 and TRBJ2-3, is as follows: SQTIHQWPATLVQPVGSPLSLECTVEGTSNPNLYWYRQAAGRGLQLLFYSVGIGQISSEVPQNLSASRPQDRQFILSSKKLLLSDSGFYLCAWGRGEARGTQYFGPGTRLTVL.

This clonotype turned up a few times. The chain recombines TRBV11-3 with TRBJ2-7; perhaps D is TRBD1 or TRBD2 (5 bases each). In germline, CDR1 is SGHNT, CDR2 YENEEA. V was trimmed by 0 bases and J by 6 bases, leaving 15 bases between them. The CDR3 has 15 residues. The CDR3 reads CASSLEGGTRPEQYF. CDR3 coding DNA: TGTGCCAGCAGCTTAGAGGGTGGGACCAGACCCGAGCAGTACTTC.

In its sample, this clonotype was seen many times. V gene TRBV11-3 combines with J gene TRBJ2-1; no firm D call. Per the germline V gene, CDR1 is SGHNT and CDR2 is YENEEA. Trimming removed 6 bases at V and 5 bases at J, with 14 bases between. The CDR3 has 14 residues. The CDR3 DNA reads TGTGCCAGCAGGATGGGCCATGGGGACAATGAGCAGTTCTTC. Residues: CASRMGHGDNEQFF.

Note on this clonotype: Germline and junction disagree at one end, which may indicate a read error. The DNA of the CDR3 is TGTGCCAGCAGTTTGCGGAGCTCCTACGAGCGGTACTTC. Translation gives CASSLRSSYERYF. This chain joins TRBV28 and TRBJ2-7; D uncertain. The germline V gene has CDR1 MDHEN and CDR2 SYDVKM. The CDR3 is made up of 13 amino acids.

The CDR3 loop reads CASSPNPGATDTQYF. DNA for the CDR3: TGTGCCAGCAGCCCTAATCCGGGGGCCACAGATACGCAGTATTTT. This chain links TRBV7-9 with TRBJ2-3; tentatively, D is TRBD1 or TRBD2 (6 bases each). Germline V gene data show CDR1 as SEHNR and CDR2 as FQNEAQ (reference sequence). The CDR3 is 15 amino acids. V was clipped by 5 bases and J by 2 bases, with 14 bases between them.

This chain connects TRBV6-5 to TRBJ2-5; 9 bases fit TRBD2. The germline V gene encodes CDR1 MNHEY and CDR2 SVGAGI. CDR3 length: 13 amino acids. V shed 4 bases, J shed 5 bases, and the junction held 2 bases outside the gene matches. The CDR3 nucleotides read TGTGCCAGCAGTTCGACTAGCGGCGAGACCCAGTACTTC. The encoded protein is CASSSTSGETQYF.

The chain combines TRBV28 with TRBJ1-2; a weak D match, TRBD1 (5 bases). V gave up 2 bases and J gave up 4 bases, with 14 bases separating them. The CDR3 spans 15 residues. Germline V gives CDR1 MDHEN, CDR2 SYDVKM. The CDR3 region has the DNA TGTGCCAGCAGTTTAGAGGGGCGGTTTGGCTATGGCTACACCTTC. Amino acids: CASSLEGRFGYGYTF.

The chain recombines TRBV19 with TRBJ1-4; D is unresolved. CDR1 is LNHDA and CDR2 is SQIVND in the germline V gene (reference sequence). This CDR3 is 13 amino acids long. Trimming pared 3 bases from V and 8 bases from J, leaving 10 bases between. This CDR3 is CASSIMGNEKLFF. DNA for the CDR3: TGTGCCAGTAGTATTATGGGGAACGAAAAACTGTTTTTT.

This clonotype was found many times. V gene TRBV12-5 combines with J gene TRBJ2-3; the D gene is possibly TRBD2 (6 bases). This CDR3 has 13 residues. V lost 8 bases and J 4 bases, leaving 13 bases between the germline ends. Looked up from germline, CDR1 is LGHNT and CDR2 is FRNRAP. Written as DNA, the CDR3 is TGTGCTAGTTCCTCCGGGAGTGCAGATACGCAGTATTTT. Its translation is CASSSGSADTQYF.

Ten or more counts support this clonotype. The chain uses TRBV15 and TRBJ1-4; TRBD1 agrees at 8 bases. The CDR3 consists of 16 residues. With V trimmed by 0 bases and J by 8 bases, 8 bases remained unmatched. Germline V lookup: CDR1 LNHNV, CDR2 YYDKDF (reference sequence). DNA for the CDR3: TGTGCCACCAGCAGAGATGACAGGGGCTTGAACGAAAAACTGTTTTTT. As protein: CATSRDDRGLNEKLFF. Filled out from reference TRBV15 and TRBJ1-4, the complete variable domain reads DAMVIQNPRYQVTQFGKPVTLSCSQTLNHNVMYWYQQKSSQAPKLLFHYYDKDFNNEADTPDNFQSRRPNTSFCFLDIRSPGLGDTAMYLCATSRDDRGLNEKLFFGSGTQLSVL.

This clonotype was recorded at least ten times. The chain recombines TRBV29-1 with TRBJ1-1; D call uncertain. V was clipped by 7 bases and J by 0 bases, with 18 bases between them. This CDR3 is built from 15 residues. Germline V lookup: CDR1 SQVTM, CDR2 ANQGSEA. Here the CDR3 reads CSGVAGSQMNTEAFF. CDR3 DNA: TGCAGCGGGGTTGCAGGTTCCCAGATGAACACTGAAGCTTTCTTT. The variable domain in full, with the rest retrieved from reference TRBV29-1 and TRBJ1-1, is SAVISQKPSRDICQRGTSLTIQCQVDSQVTMMFWYRQQPGQSLTLIATANQGSEATYESGFVIDKFPISRPNLTFSTLTVSNMSPEDSSIYLCSGVAGSQMNTEAFFGQGTRLTVV.

This clonotype has a count of ten or more. The chain joins TRBV3-1 to TRBJ2-7; D gene uncertain. This CDR3 has 11 amino acids. V was cut by 6 bases and J by 3 bases, with 6 bases left in between. Germline CDR1 and CDR2: LGHDT and YNNKEL (reference sequence). The CDR3 coding sequence is TGTGCCAGCAGTGGGGACTACGAGCAGTACTTC. It specifies CASSGDYEQYF.

This clonotype was counted many times. V and J are TRBV15 and TRBJ2-3; TRBD2 aligns across 10 bases. The CDR3 loop spans 15 amino acids. Germline values: CDR1 LNHNV, CDR2 YYDKDF (reference sequence). After removal of 6 bases from V and 5 bases from J, the junction contained 8 bases not matched to a gene. The CDR3 is CATRSSGSGRDTQYF. The CDR3 coding sequence is TGTGCCACCAGGTCTAGCGGGAGTGGTAGAGATACGCAGTATTTT.

This clonotype has more than one count but fewer than ten. This chain connects TRBV7-9 to TRBJ1-6; TRBD1 is a possible D gene (5 bases). This CDR3 contains 15 residues. Trimming stripped 5 bases from V and 13 bases from J, with 21 bases between. Looked up from germline, CDR1 is SEHNR and CDR2 is FQNEAQ (reference sequence). The CDR3 reads CASSPGPGRGWPLHF. The CDR3 nucleotides read TGTGCCAGCAGCCCCGGACCCGGCCGGGGGTGGCCCCTCCACTTT.

This clonotype was detected many times. This chain joins TRBV14 and TRBJ1-4; possible D gene TRBD1, 5 bases. From germline, CDR1 is SGHDN and CDR2 FVKESK. Trimming pared 9 bases from V and 10 bases from J, leaving 9 bases between. The CDR3 is 10 amino acids. CDR3 protein: CASSQGKLFF. CDR3 DNA: TGTGCCAGTTCCCAGGGAAAACTGTTTTTT.

Many counts were recorded for this clonotype. The chain has TRBV12-3 or TRBV12-4 and TRBJ2-3; 11 bases are shared with TRBD2. This CDR3 is built from 16 residues. V dropped 2 bases and J dropped 3; count of bases not matched to a gene: 4. Here the CDR3 reads CASSLQASGRTDTQYF. In nucleotides, the CDR3 is TGTGCCAGCAGTTTACAGGCTAGCGGGAGGACAGATACGCAGTATTTT.

This clonotype was counted between two and nine times. J is TRBJ2-3 and V is TRBV4-2; 9 nucleotides align to TRBD2. The germline gives CDR1 LGHNA, CDR2 YNFKEQ. The length of the CDR3 is 17 residues. V lost 2 bases to trimming and J lost 2 bases; unmatched junction nucleotides: 8. CDR3 in amino acids: CASSQPEASGITDTQYF. The CDR3 coding sequence is TGTGCCAGCAGCCAACCCGAGGCTAGCGGGATCACAGATACGCAGTATTTT.

This clonotype has more than one count but fewer than ten. V gene TRBV20-1 combines with J gene TRBJ1-2, with a possible D match to TRBD1 (6 bases). The CDR3 has 15 residues. V was cut by 6 bases and J by 0 bases, with 17 bases left in between. Germline CDR1 DFQATT, CDR2 SNEGSKA (reference sequence). The CDR3 DNA reads as TGCAGTGCCGACGCGTCTGGACAGTCTAACTATGGCTACACCTTC. It specifies CSADASGQSNYGYTF.

There are a few counts of this clonotype. A much more abundant neighbour one base away suggests this may be a read error. The V call is TRBV10-3, the J call TRBJ1-1; D gene unclear. Germline assignment: CDR1 ENHRY and CDR2 SYGVKD. This CDR3 spans 17 amino acids. In DNA form, the CDR3 reads TGTGCCACCAGTGAGTCCGTTGCGAGGGATGGGAACGCTGAAGCTTTCTTT. The encoded protein is CATSESVARDGNAEAFF.

The CDR3 loop is CASSPIAGGPPSTDTQYF. In DNA, the CDR3 is TGTGCCAGCTCACCAATAGCGGGAGGTCCTCCTAGCACAGATACGCAGTATTTT. The chain employs TRBV18 and TRBJ2-3; 10 bases map to TRBD2. The CDR3 length is 18 residues. Germline V gene data show CDR1 as KGHSH and CDR2 as LQKENI. Trimming cost V 2 bases and J 0 bases; bases outside gene matches: 8.

This sequence joins TRBV30 and TRBJ1-3; D unresolved. V was shortened by 0 bases and J by 0 bases, with 9 bases between the two germline ends. CDR1 and CDR2 (germline): GTSNPN, SVGIG (reference sequence). The CDR3 runs 15 residues. For the CDR3, the DNA is TGTGCCTGGAGTGTAAGCTGCCTCTCTGGAAACACCATATATTTT. Residues: CAWSVSCLSGNTIYF.